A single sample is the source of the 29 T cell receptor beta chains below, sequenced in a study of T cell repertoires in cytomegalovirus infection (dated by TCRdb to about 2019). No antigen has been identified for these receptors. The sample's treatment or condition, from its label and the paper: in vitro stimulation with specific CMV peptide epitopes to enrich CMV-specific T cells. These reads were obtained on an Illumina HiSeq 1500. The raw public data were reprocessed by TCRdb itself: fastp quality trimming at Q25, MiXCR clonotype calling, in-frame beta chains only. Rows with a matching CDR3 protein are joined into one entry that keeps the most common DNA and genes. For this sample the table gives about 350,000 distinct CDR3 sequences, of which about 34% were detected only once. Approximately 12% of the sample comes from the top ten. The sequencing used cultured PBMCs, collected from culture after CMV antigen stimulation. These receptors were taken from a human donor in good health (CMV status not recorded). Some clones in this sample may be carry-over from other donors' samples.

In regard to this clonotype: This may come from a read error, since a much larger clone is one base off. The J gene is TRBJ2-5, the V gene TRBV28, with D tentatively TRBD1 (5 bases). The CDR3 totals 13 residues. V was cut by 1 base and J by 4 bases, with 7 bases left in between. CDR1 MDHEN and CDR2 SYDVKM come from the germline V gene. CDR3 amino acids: CASSLFRAETQYF. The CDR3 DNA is TGTGCCAGCAGTTTATTCAGGGCAGAGACCCAGTACTTC.

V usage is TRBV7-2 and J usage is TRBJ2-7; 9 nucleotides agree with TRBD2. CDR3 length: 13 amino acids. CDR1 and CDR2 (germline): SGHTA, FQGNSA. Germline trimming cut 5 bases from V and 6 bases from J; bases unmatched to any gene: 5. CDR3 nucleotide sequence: TGTGCCAGCAGCCTTAGCGGGAGCGGCGAGCAGTACGTC. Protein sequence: CASSLSGSGEQYV.

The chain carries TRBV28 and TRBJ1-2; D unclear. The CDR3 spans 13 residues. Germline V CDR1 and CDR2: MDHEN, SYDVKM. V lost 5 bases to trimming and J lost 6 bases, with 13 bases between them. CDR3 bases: TGTGCCAGCAGTGGCCCCGGGAGGGATGGCTACACCTTC. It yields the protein CASSGPGRDGYTF.

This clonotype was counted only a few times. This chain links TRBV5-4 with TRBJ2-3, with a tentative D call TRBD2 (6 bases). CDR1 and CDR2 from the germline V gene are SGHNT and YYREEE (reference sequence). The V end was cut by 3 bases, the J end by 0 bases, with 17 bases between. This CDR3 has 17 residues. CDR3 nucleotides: TGTGCCAGCAGCTCACTAGCTGCCGGAGCTAGCACAGATACGCAGTATTTT. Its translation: CASSSLAAGASTDTQYF. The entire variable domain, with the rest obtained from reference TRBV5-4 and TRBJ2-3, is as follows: ETGVTQSPTHLIKTRGQQVTLRCSSQSGHNTVSWYQQALGQGPQFIFQYYREEENGRGNFPPRFSGLQFPNYSSELNVNALELDDSALYLCASSSLAAGASTDTQYFGPGTRLTVL.

The CDR3 loop reads CASRMTTGTSEKLFF. In DNA form, the CDR3 reads TGTGCCAGTAGAATGACGACAGGGACGAGTGAAAAACTGTTTTTT. The chain has TRBV19 and TRBJ1-4, with 7 bases that match TRBD1. CDR1 LNHDA and CDR2 SQIVND come from the germline V gene (reference sequence). Germline trimming cut 6 bases from V and 7 bases from J; bases unmatched to any gene: 11. The CDR3 extends over 15 amino acids.

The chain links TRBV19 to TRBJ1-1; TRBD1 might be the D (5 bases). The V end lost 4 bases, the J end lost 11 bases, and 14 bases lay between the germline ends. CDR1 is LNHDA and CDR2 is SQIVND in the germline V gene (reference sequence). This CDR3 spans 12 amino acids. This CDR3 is CASSTQQGQAFF. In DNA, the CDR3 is TGTGCCAGTAGTACTCAGCAGGGTCAGGCTTTCTTT.

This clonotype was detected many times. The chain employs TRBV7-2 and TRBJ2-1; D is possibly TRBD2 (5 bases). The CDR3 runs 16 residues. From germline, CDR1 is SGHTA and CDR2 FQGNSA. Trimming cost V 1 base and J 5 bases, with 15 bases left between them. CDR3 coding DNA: TGTGCCAGCAGCTTAGAACGTCTAGGGAGTCACAATGAGCAGTTCTTC. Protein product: CASSLERLGSHNEQFF.

The CDR3 reads CASSQGSVSNTDTQYF. Here the CDR3 DNA reads TGCGCCAGCAGCCAAGGGTCCGTCTCCAACACAGATACGCAGTATTTT. The genes are TRBV4-1 and TRBJ2-3; no clear D gene. The CDR3 loop spans 16 amino acids. Germline V CDR1 and CDR2: MGHRA, YSYEKL. V was shortened by 1 base and J by 2 bases, with 13 bases between the two germline ends.

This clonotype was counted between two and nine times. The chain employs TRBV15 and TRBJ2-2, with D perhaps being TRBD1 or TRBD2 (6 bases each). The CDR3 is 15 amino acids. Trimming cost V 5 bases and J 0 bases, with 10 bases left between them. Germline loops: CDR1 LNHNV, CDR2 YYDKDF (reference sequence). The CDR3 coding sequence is TGTGCCACCAGCCGAGGGGGGTCGAACACCGGGGAGCTGTTTTTT. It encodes CATSRGGSNTGELFF.

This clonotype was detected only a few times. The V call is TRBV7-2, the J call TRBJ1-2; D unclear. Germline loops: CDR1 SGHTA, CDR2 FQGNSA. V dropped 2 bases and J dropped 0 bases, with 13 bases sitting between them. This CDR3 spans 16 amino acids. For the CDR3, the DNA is TGTGCCAGCAGCTTATCCCCTGACATAGCTAACTATGGCTACACCTTC. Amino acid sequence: CASSLSPDIANYGYTF. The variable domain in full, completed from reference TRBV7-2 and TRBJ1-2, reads GAGVSQSPSNKVTEKGKDVELRCDPISGHTALYWYRQSLGQGLEFLIYFQGNSAPDKSGLPSDRFSAERTGGSVSTLTIQRTQQEDSAVYLCASSLSPDIANYGYTFGSGTRLTVV.

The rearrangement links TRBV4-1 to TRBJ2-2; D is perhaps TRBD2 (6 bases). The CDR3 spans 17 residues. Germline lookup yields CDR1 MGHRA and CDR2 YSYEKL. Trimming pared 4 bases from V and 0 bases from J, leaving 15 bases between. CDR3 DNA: TGCGCCAGCAGCCCCCTCCGCGGGACGACGAACACCGGGGAGCTGTTTTTT. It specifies CASSPLRGTTNTGELFF.

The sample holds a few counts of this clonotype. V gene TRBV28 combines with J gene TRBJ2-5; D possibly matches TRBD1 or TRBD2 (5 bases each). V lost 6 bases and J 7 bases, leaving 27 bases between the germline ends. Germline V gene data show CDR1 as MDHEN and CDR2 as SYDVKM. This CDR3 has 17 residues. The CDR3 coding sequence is TGTGCCAGCAGCCGCCCCCCGGGGCCGACCCCGGGCGGGACCCAGTACTTC. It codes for CASSRPPGPTPGGTQYF. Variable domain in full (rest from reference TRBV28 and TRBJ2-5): DVKVTQSSRYLVKRTGEKVFLECVQDMDHENMFWYRQDPGLGLRLIYFSYDVKMKEKGDIPEGYSVSREKKERFSLILESASTNQTSMYLCASSRPPGPTPGGTQYFGPGTRLLVL.

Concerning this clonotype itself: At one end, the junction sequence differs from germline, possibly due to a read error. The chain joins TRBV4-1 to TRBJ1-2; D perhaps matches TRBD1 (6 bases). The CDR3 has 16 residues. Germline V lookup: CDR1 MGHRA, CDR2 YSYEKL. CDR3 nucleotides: TGTGCCAGCAGCCAAGAGTTGAACAGGGCGGACTATGGCTACACCTTC. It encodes CASSQELNRADYGYTF.

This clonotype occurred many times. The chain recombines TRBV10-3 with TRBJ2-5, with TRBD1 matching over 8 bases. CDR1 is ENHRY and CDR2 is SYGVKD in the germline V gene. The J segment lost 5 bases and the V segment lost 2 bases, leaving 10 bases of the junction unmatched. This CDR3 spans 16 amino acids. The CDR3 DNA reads TGTGCCATCAGTGAGCCTCAGGGGGCCGGGACGGAGACCCAGTACTTC. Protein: CAISEPQGAGTETQYF.

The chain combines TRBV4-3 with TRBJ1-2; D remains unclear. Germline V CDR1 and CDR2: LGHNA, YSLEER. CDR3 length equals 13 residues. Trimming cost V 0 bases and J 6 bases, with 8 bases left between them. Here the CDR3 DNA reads TGCGCCAGCAGCCAAGATCGCGGGGATGGCTACACCTTC. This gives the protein CASSQDRGDGYTF.

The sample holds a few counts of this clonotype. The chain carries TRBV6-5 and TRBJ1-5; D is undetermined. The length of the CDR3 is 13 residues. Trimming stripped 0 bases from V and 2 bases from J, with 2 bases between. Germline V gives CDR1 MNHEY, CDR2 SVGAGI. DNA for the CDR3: TGTGCCAGCAGTTACTCCCGCAATCAGCCCCAGCATTTT. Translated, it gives CASSYSRNQPQHF.

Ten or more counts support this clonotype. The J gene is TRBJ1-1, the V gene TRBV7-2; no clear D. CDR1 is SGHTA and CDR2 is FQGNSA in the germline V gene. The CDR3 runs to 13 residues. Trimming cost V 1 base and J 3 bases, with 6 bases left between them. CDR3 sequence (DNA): TGTGCCAGCAGCTTAGTCCAGGACACTGAAGCTTTCTTT. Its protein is CASSLVQDTEAFF.

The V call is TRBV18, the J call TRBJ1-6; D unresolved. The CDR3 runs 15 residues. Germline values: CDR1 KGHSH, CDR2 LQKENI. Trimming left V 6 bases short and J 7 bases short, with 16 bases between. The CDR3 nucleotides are TGTGCCAGCTCTAGGACGAGACCATGGAATTCACCCCTCCACTTT. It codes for CASSRTRPWNSPLHF.

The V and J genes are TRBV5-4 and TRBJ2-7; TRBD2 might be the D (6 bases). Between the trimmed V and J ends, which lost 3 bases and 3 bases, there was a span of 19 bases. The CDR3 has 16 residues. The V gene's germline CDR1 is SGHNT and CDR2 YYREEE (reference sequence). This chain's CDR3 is CASSYGGLPALYEQYF. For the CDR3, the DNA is TGTGCCAGCAGCTACGGGGGTTTGCCGGCCCTCTACGAGCAGTACTTC.

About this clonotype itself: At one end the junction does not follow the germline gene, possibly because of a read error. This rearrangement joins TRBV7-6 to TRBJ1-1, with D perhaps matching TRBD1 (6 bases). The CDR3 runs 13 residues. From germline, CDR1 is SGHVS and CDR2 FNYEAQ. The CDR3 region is CASSFQGWTEAFF. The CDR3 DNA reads TGTGCTAGCAGCTTTCAGGGGTGGACTGAAGCTTTCTTT.

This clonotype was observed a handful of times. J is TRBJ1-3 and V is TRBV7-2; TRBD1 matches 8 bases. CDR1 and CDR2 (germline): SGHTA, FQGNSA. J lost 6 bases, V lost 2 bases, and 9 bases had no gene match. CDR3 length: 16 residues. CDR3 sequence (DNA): TGTGCCAGCAGCTTAAACCCAGGGGGCGTACAAAACACCATATATTTT. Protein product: CASSLNPGGVQNTIYF.

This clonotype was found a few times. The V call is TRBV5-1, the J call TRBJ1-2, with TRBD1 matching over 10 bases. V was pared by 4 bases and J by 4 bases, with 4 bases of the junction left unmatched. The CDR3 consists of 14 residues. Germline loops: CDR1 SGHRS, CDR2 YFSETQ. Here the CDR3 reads CASSLGQGPYGYTF. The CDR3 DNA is TGCGCCAGCAGCCTGGGACAGGGGCCCTATGGCTACACCTTC.

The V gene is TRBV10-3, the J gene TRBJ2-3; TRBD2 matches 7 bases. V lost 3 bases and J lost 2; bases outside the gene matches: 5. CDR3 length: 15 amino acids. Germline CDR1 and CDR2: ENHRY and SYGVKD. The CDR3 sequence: CAISDKAGPTDTQYF. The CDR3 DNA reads TGTGCCATCAGTGATAAAGCGGGGCCCACAGATACGCAGTATTTT.

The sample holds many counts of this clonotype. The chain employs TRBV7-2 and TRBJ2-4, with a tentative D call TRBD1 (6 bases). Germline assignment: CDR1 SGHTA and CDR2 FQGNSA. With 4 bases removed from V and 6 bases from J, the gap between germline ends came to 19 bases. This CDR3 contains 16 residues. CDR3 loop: CASSSRDMGFVNIQYF. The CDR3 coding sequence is TGTGCCAGCAGCTCCCGGGACATGGGGTTTGTAAACATTCAGTACTTC.

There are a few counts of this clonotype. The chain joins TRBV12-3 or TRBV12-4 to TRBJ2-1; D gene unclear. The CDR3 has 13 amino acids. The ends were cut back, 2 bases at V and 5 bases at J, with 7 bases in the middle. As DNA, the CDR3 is TGTGCCAGCAGTTTATCCAGGCACAATGAGCAGTTCTTC. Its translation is CASSLSRHNEQFF.

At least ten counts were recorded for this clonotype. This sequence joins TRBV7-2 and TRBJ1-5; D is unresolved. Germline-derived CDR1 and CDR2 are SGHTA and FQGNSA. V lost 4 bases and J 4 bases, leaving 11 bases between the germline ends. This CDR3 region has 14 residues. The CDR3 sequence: CASSSDTGNQPQHF. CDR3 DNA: TGTGCCAGCAGCTCAGACACCGGTAATCAGCCCCAGCATTTT.

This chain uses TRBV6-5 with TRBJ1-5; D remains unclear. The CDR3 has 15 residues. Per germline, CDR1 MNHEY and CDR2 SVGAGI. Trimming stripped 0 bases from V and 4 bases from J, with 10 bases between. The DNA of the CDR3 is TGTGCCAGCAGTTACTCGTGGGCCAAGAATCAGCCCCAGCATTTT. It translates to CASSYSWAKNQPQHF.

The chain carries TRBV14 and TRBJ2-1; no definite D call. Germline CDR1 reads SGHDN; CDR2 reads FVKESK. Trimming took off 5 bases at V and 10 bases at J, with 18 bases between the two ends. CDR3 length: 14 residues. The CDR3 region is CASSARASVREQFF. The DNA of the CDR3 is TGTGCCAGCAGCGCGCGCGCGAGTGTGCGGGAGCAGTTCTTC.

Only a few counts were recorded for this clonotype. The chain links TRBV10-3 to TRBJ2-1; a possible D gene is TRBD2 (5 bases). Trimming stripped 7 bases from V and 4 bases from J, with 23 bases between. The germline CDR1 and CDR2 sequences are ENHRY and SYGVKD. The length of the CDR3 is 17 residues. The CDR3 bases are TGTGCCATCATGCGGGCTAAAATCGGAGGATTGTACAATGAGCAGTTCTTC. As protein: CAIMRAKIGGLYNEQFF.